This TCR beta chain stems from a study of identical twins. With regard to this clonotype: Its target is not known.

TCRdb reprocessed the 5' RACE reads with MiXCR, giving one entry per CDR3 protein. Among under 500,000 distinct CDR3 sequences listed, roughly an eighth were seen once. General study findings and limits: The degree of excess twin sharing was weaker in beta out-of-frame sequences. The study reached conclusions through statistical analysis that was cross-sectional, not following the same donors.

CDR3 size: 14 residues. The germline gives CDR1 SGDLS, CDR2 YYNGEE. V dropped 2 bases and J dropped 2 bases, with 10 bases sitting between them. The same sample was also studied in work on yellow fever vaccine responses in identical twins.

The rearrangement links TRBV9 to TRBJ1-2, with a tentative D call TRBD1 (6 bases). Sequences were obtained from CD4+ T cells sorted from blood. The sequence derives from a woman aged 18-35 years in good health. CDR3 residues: CASSVRDNNYGYTF. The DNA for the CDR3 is TGTGCCAGCAGCGTCCGGGACAACAACTATGGCTACACCTTC.